The 28 T cell receptor beta chains given below trace back to one sample, sequenced in a study of blood T cell repertoires in COVID-19. Clones were sequenced by immunoSEQ multiplex PCR, and TCRdb holds only the in-frame ones, with some missing. The sample lists under 150,000 clones, around 85% occurring once. The sequencing input was PBMCs or T cells enriched from blood (not recorded which). These receptor sequences come from a woman in her thirties or forties who had recovered from COVID-19.

The chain's CDR3 is CASRGPIRNTIYF. CDR3 nucleotides: TGCGCCAGCAGGGGGCCCATCAGAAACACCATATATTTT. The chain employs TRBV5-1 and TRBJ1-3, with a possible D match to TRBD1 (5 bases). The V and J ends lost 5 bases and 5 bases respectively, with 11 bases between them. Germline V lookup: CDR1 SGHRS, CDR2 YFSETQ. The CDR3 length is 13 residues. Filled out from reference TRBV5-1 and TRBJ1-3, the complete variable domain reads KAGVTQTPRYLIKTRGQQVTLSCSPISGHRSVSWYQQTPGQGLQFLFEYFSETQRNKGNFPGRFSGRQFSNSRSEMNVSTLELGDSALYLCASRGPIRNTIYFGEGSWLTVV.

The V gene is TRBV3-1 (or the pseudogene TRBV3-2), the J gene TRBJ2-5; no firm D call. V was trimmed by 4 bases and J by 2 bases, leaving 11 bases between them. The CDR3 consists of 14 residues. Germline assignment: CDR1 LGHDT and CDR2 YNNKEL (reference sequence). CDR3 region: CASSRSPSQETQYF. DNA of the CDR3: TGTGCCAGCAGCCGGTCGCCTAGTCAAGAGACCCAGTACTTC.

The chain has TRBV5-6 and TRBJ2-7, with D perhaps matching TRBD2 (5 bases). CDR3 length equals 15 residues. With 4 bases removed from V and 6 bases from J, the gap between germline ends came to 20 bases. Germline CDR1 reads SGHDT; CDR2 reads YYEEEE. CDR3 nucleotides: TGTGCCAGCAGCCCTATCCGGGGAGACAACTCCGAGCAGTACTTC. Translation gives CASSPIRGDNSEQYF.

CDR3 sequence reads: CASSVRRGADTQYF. CDR3 nucleotide sequence: TGTGCCAGCAGTGTAAGGCGGGGGGCAGATACGCAGTATTTT. V is TRBV2 and J is TRBJ2-3, with 8 nucleotides matching TRBD2. The junction had 4 bases not matched to a gene; V was cut back by 4 bases and J by 4 bases. The CDR3 spans 14 residues. Germline V gene data show CDR1 as SNHLY and CDR2 as FYNNEI. The full variable domain, with the rest looked up from reference TRBV2 and TRBJ2-3, is EPEVTQTPSHQVTQMGQEVILRCVPISNHLYFYWYRQILGQKVEFLVSFYNNEISEKSEIFDDQFSVERPDGSNFTLKIRSTKLEDSAMYFCASSVRRGADTQYFGPGTRLTVL.

This clone was seen once. This sequence joins TRBV28 and TRBJ2-5; D gene ambiguous. Trimming took off 1 base at V and 2 bases at J, with 11 bases between the two ends. Germline V gene data show CDR1 as MDHEN and CDR2 as SYDVKM. The CDR3 consists of 15 residues. CDR3 sequence reads: CASSLLSSYQETQYF. CDR3 coding DNA: TGTGCCAGCAGTTTATTATCGAGTTATCAAGAGACCCAGTACTTC.

CDR3 loop: CASSQDLTSEQYF. The CDR3 region has the DNA TGTGCCAGCAGCCAAGATTTGACTAGCGAGCAGTACTTC. This chain joins TRBV3-1 (or the pseudogene TRBV3-2) and TRBJ2-7; a possible D gene is TRBD2 (6 bases). Germline CDR1 LGHDT, CDR2 YNNKEL (reference sequence). CDR3 length equals 13 residues. The V and J ends lost 0 bases and 6 bases respectively, with 9 bases between them.

V usage is TRBV4-2 and J usage is TRBJ1-4, with D unclear. V was shortened by 1 base and J by 0 bases, with 6 bases between the two germline ends. The CDR3 consists of 15 residues. Germline CDR1 reads LGHNA; CDR2 reads YNFKEQ. DNA of the CDR3: TGTGCCAGCAGCCAAGGGACTGCAACTAATGAAAAACTGTTTTTT. This gives the protein CASSQGTATNEKLFF.

This clone was picked up one time. The chain has TRBV29-1 and TRBJ1-1, with 8 nucleotides matching TRBD1. This CDR3 region has 13 residues. Germline lookup yields CDR1 SQVTM and CDR2 ANQGSEA. The V gene end was trimmed by 7 bases and the J gene end by 2 bases; junction bases not matched to a gene: 6. The CDR3 is CSEKTGDNTEAFF. The DNA for the CDR3 is TGCAGCGAGAAGACAGGGGATAACACTGAAGCTTTCTTT.

This chain connects TRBV24-1 to TRBJ2-1; TRBD2 matches 8 bases. Germline V CDR1 and CDR2: KGHDR, SFDVKD. V lost 4 bases to trimming and J lost 5 bases; unmatched junction nucleotides: 6. The CDR3 runs 15 residues. CDR3 amino acids: CATSDPGTRDNEQFF. CDR3 nucleotide sequence: TGTGCCACCAGTGACCCCGGGACTAGGGACAATGAGCAGTTCTTC.

The chain carries TRBV6-5 and TRBJ1-1; no definite D call. The CDR3 extends over 15 amino acids. Between the trimmed V and J ends, which lost 5 bases and 1 base, there was a span of 14 bases. Germline CDR1 and CDR2: MNHEY and SVGAGI. CDR3 sequence: CASSRPTEGNTEAFF. The CDR3 nucleotides read TGTGCCAGCAGTCGACCGACGGAGGGGAACACTGAAGCTTTCTTT.

V and J are TRBV2 and TRBJ1-5, with TRBD1 matching 8 bases. Germline V CDR1 and CDR2: SNHLY, FYNNEI. Trimming at V came to 5 bases and at J to 4 bases, leaving 4 bases not matched to a gene. This CDR3 has 14 residues. The CDR3 reads CASSWTGTNQPQHF. For the CDR3, the DNA is TGTGCCAGCAGTTGGACAGGGACGAATCAGCCCCAGCATTTT. The full variable domain, with the rest looked up from reference TRBV2 and TRBJ1-5, is EPEVTQTPSHQVTQMGQEVILRCVPISNHLYFYWYRQILGQKVEFLVSFYNNEISEKSEIFDDQFSVERPDGSNFTLKIRSTKLEDSAMYFCASSWTGTNQPQHFGDGTRLSIL.

The V call is TRBV6-2 or TRBV6-3, the J call TRBJ2-7, with TRBD2 matching over 8 bases. Trimming cost V 4 bases and J 2 bases; bases outside gene matches: 7. The CDR3 sequence is 15 residues long. Germline assignment: CDR1 MNHEY and CDR2 SVGEGT. CDR3 nucleotides: TGTGCCAGCAGTTTGGGACTAGAGGAGGCCTACGAGCAGTACTTC. Its translation: CASSLGLEEAYEQYF.

This clone is a singleton in its sample. This chain links TRBV24-1 with TRBJ2-1; D gene ambiguous. The CDR3 length is 14 residues. Trimming took off 4 bases at V and 6 bases at J, with 12 bases between the two ends. CDR1 and CDR2 from the germline V gene are KGHDR and SFDVKD. The CDR3 DNA is TGTGCCACCAGTGACTCCTCAGGAACCAATGAGCAGTTCTTC. Its protein is CATSDSSGTNEQFF.

CDR3 nucleotides: TGCGCCAGCAGCTTGGTGGTCGGGGGGGACCAAGAGACCCAGTACTTC. As protein: CASSLVVGGDQETQYF. The rearrangement uses TRBV5-1 and TRBJ2-5; TRBD2 agrees at 8 bases. CDR3 length equals 16 residues. V shed 0 bases, J shed 0 bases, and the junction held 4 bases outside the gene matches. The V gene's germline CDR1 is SGHRS and CDR2 YFSETQ. The full variable domain, with the rest looked up from reference TRBV5-1 and TRBJ2-5, is KAGVTQTPRYLIKTRGQQVTLSCSPISGHRSVSWYQQTPGQGLQFLFEYFSETQRNKGNFPGRFSGRQFSNSRSEMNVSTLELGDSALYLCASSLVVGGDQETQYFGPGTRLLVL.

The V call is TRBV19, the J call TRBJ2-3; 8 bases map to TRBD2. Germline assignment: CDR1 LNHDA and CDR2 SQIVND (reference sequence). This CDR3 has 16 residues. After removal of 5 bases from V and 3 bases from J, the junction contained 10 bases not matched to a gene. CDR3 in amino acids: CASSLPDSGITDTQYF. CDR3 coding DNA: TGTGCCAGTAGTCTTCCGGATAGCGGGATAACAGATACGCAGTATTTT.

The V gene is TRBV30, the J gene TRBJ1-1, with no clear D. The CDR3 is made up of 14 amino acids. Looked up from germline, CDR1 is GTSNPN and CDR2 is SVGIG (reference sequence). Trimming pared 1 base from V and 4 bases from J, leaving 13 bases between. The CDR3 reads CAWSGLRTGTEAFF. As DNA, the CDR3 is TGTGCCTGGAGTGGACTCCGAACGGGCACTGAAGCTTTCTTT.

This clone showed up just once. The chain employs TRBV9 and TRBJ1-1, with D tentatively TRBD1 (6 bases). The CDR3 has 16 amino acids. The germline V gene encodes CDR1 SGDLS and CDR2 YYNGEE. Trimming removed 4 bases from V and 1 base from J, with 17 bases in between. Here the CDR3 reads CASSPGEGDRNTEAFF. The CDR3 coding sequence is TGTGCCAGCAGCCCAGGGGAGGGTGACAGGAACACTGAAGCTTTCTTT.

J is TRBJ1-1 and V is TRBV4-1; D may be TRBD1 (5 bases). The V end lost 1 base, the J end lost 3 bases, and 9 bases lay between the germline ends. CDR1 and CDR2 from the germline V gene are MGHRA and YSYEKL. The CDR3 covers 14 residues. The CDR3 region has the DNA TGCGCCAGCAGCCAAGTTCGGGGGGACACTGAAGCTTTCTTT. Its protein product is CASSQVRGDTEAFF.

The chain joins TRBV19 to TRBJ2-2; perhaps TRBD2 as D (6 bases). The ends were cut back, 8 bases at V and 4 bases at J, with 20 bases in the middle. The germline V gene encodes CDR1 LNHDA and CDR2 SQIVND (reference sequence). The CDR3 has 16 amino acids. The CDR3 loop reads CASSDRLKRATGELFF. The CDR3 bases are TGTGCCAGTTCCGATCGACTCAAGCGGGCCACCGGGGAGCTGTTTTTT. Looking up the rest from reference TRBV19 and TRBJ2-2 gives the full variable domain: DGGITQSPKYLFRKEGQNVTLSCEQNLNHDAMYWYRQDPGQGLRLIYYSQIVNDFQKGDIAEGYSVSREKKESFPLTVTSAQKNPTAFYLCASSDRLKRATGELFFGEGSRLTVL.

CDR3 in DNA: TGTGCCAGCTCTGGGGGCAGGGCCGAGCAGTACTTC. Protein sequence: CASSGGRAEQYF. This chain uses TRBV12-3 or TRBV12-4 with TRBJ2-7; a possible D gene is TRBD1 (6 bases). The CDR3 extends over 12 amino acids. The V end lost 8 bases, the J end lost 6 bases, and 14 bases lay between the germline ends.

This chain links TRBV19 with TRBJ2-1; D is undetermined. The CDR3 runs 11 residues. V was clipped by 7 bases and J by 9 bases, with 10 bases between them. Germline V CDR1 and CDR2: LNHDA, SQIVND (reference sequence). CDR3 region: CASNDDFEQFF. In DNA, the CDR3 is TGTGCCAGTAATGACGACTTTGAGCAGTTCTTC.

The rearrangement uses TRBV5-6 and TRBJ2-3, with 7 bases fitting TRBD2. The CDR3 has 14 residues. V shed 6 bases, J shed 2 bases, and the junction held 6 bases outside the gene matches. Per germline, CDR1 SGHDT and CDR2 YYEEEE. The CDR3 region is CASTRDYFTDTQYF. The CDR3 DNA follows: TGTGCCAGCACCCGGGACTATTTCACAGATACGCAGTATTTT.

The J gene is TRBJ2-7, the V gene TRBV11-3, with D possibly TRBD1 on 6 matching bases. Germline CDR1 SGHNT, CDR2 YENEEA. Trimming left V 3 bases short and J 5 bases short, with 11 bases between. The CDR3 runs 13 residues. The CDR3 loop is CASSFQGNDEQYF. The CDR3 DNA reads as TGTGCCAGCAGCTTTCAGGGGAACGACGAGCAGTACTTC.

This clone is medium-sized (0.01 to 0.1%) by share. This chain connects TRBV5-1 to TRBJ2-5; no definite D call. The CDR3 totals 12 residues. CDR1 SGHRS and CDR2 YFSETQ come from the germline V gene. With 5 bases removed from V and 3 bases from J, the gap between germline ends came to 8 bases. The CDR3 here is CASSLTEETQYF. In DNA form, the CDR3 reads TGCGCCAGCAGTCTCACTGAAGAGACCCAGTACTTC.

In its sample, this clone was seen once. The chain employs TRBV18 and TRBJ2-3, with D perhaps matching TRBD2 (5 bases). Germline assignment: CDR1 KGHSH and CDR2 LQKENI. The V and J ends lost 3 bases and 5 bases respectively, with 21 bases between them. There are 17 residues in the CDR3. CDR3: CASSPRIATDGVDTQYF. The DNA for the CDR3 is TGTGCCAGCTCACCTCGAATAGCGACTGACGGGGTAGATACGCAGTATTTT.

This clone was found a few times. CDR3 bases: TGTGCCAGCCGAGCGGGAGGAAACAATGAGCAGTTCTTC. Amino acid sequence: CASRAGGNNEQFF. This chain links TRBV7-9 with TRBJ2-1; 9 bases are a match to TRBD2. CDR1 SEHNR and CDR2 FQNEAQ come from the germline V gene (reference sequence). Losses at the gene ends were 8 bases for V and 5 bases for J; bases not matched to a gene: 4. This CDR3 has 13 amino acids.

CDR3 region: CSIGAGGARETQYF. The CDR3 DNA sequence: TGCAGTATAGGGGCCGGGGGGGCCCGCGAGACCCAGTACTTC. The chain employs TRBV29-1 and TRBJ2-5; 8 bases are shared with TRBD2. Germline V CDR1 and CDR2: SQVTM, ANQGSEA. The CDR3 runs to 14 residues.

V is TRBV27 and J is TRBJ2-7; a possible D gene is TRBD2 (6 bases). Germline-derived CDR1 and CDR2 are MNHEY and SMNVEV (reference sequence). Deletions cut 6 bases from V and 2 bases from J, with 17 bases between. The CDR3 extends over 15 amino acids. CDR3 sequence: CASRRVVGLPYEQYF. The DNA for the CDR3 is TGTGCCAGCAGGCGGGTGGTGGGACTCCCCTACGAGCAGTACTTC.